The sequence of this TCR beta chain was determined in a study of radiotherapy plus CTLA-4 blockade in lung cancer. Study context: Of all patients, around 19% responded objectively and 31% showed disease control.

The CDR3 runs 14 residues. The germline gives CDR1 SNHLY, CDR2 FYNNEI. After removal of 4 bases from V and 4 bases from J, the junction contained 4 bases not matched to a gene. Produced via immunoSEQ multiplex PCR; TCRdb's table is partial and in-frame only. The data show around 90,000 clones, around 82% seen once. Material: peripheral blood, obtained from a patient treated with radiotherapy plus ipilimumab. The receptor was derived from a human donor with non-small cell lung cancer who had stable disease on radiotherapy plus ipilimumab. The chain joins TRBV2 to TRBJ2-1, with TRBD2 matching 7 bases. CDR3 coding DNA: TGTGCCAGCAGTGGGGCGGGGGAGTACAATGAGCAGTTCTTC. Translation: CASSGAGEYNEQFF. Full variable domain (rest looked up from reference TRBV2 and TRBJ2-1): EPEVTQTPSHQVTQMGQEVILRCVPISNHLYFYWYRQILGQKVEFLVSFYNNEISEKSEIFDDQFSVERPDGSNFTLKIRSTKLEDSAMYFCASSGAGEYNEQFFGPGTRLTVL.